This T cell receptor (beta chain) was captured by sequencing in a study of PD-L1 blockade in urothelial cancer. About the study: Study patients had been treated with 0 to 3 previous chemotherapy regimens. Analysis of blood occurred 3 weeks (second dose) and 6 weeks after treatment start. Study-wide findings and caveats: Pretreatment TCR clonality in blood under the median foretold superior survival.

The CDR3 totals 16 residues. Germline trimming cut 1 base from V and 4 bases from J; bases unmatched to any gene: 3. Germline V gives CDR1 MNHNS, CDR2 SASEGT. Here immunoSEQ multiplex PCR was the method, and the copy in TCRdb shows in-frame clones only, minus some. Of approximately 100,000 clones listed, over 75% were seen once; the top ten hold 2% to 3%. Each patient gave between 1 and 8 samples, pretreatment and on-treatment. As to this clone: The antigen is unknown.

The chain carries TRBV6-1 and TRBJ2-3; TRBD2 matches at 12 bases. Sequenced material: PBMCs, taken around atezolizumab (anti-PD-L1) treatment. The sequence derives from a middle-aged man with urothelial cancer. The CDR3 sequence is CASSEGLAGEADTQYF. In DNA, the CDR3 is TGTGCCAGCAGTGAAGGACTAGCGGGAGAGGCAGATACGCAGTATTTT.